This TCR beta chain was recorded in a study of beta chain features in type 1 diabetes. Study findings and constraints: Within patients, naive, central memory and Treg TCRB repertoires seemed more similar than within healthy donors. HLA effects on TCRB rearrangement stayed unresolved here.

To note about this clone: What it recognizes is unknown.

Heparinised blood was drawn once per donor, averaging around 110 mL. Naive, central memory, regulatory and stem cell-like memory cells within the CD4+ compartment were sorted using CD45RO/CCR7/CD25/CD127/CD95/CD27. Sequenced material consisted of expressed TCRB transcripts (all of the isolated RNA was reverse transcribed). The protocol was immunoSEQ multiplex PCR, while the TCRdb copy is restricted to in-frame clones and leaves out a portion. This repertoire shows 140,000 to 150,000 clones, 40% to 55% found once; its top ten account for roughly 0.4%. The V gene end was trimmed by 5 bases and the J gene end by 0 bases; junction bases not matched to a gene: 7. The CDR3 runs 17 residues. Per the germline V gene, CDR1 is MNHEY and CDR2 is SMNVEV (reference sequence).

The genes are TRBV27 and TRBJ2-6; 7 bases line up with TRBD1. The TCR comes from a man aged 18 to 35 in good health. Sequencing was performed on Tregs from blood. The CDR3: CASSRRTGASGANVLTF. The CDR3 DNA sequence: TGTGCCAGCAGTCGCCGCACAGGGGCCTCTGGGGCCAACGTCCTGACTTTC.